What follows describes a single T cell receptor (beta chain). There is no known antigen for this receptor. The record has no base qualities; no much larger clone is one base away. This sample is drawn from a study of cytomegalovirus exposure and HLA in healthy donors (dated by TCRdb to 2015 to 2018). About the investigation overall: According to a later analysis, one platform produced both the approximately 110 validation repertoires and the roughly 660 repertoires of the first cohort. The study aimed to test whether cataloging public T cell receptors could reveal signatures of past pathogen exposure. A separate validation cohort of 100 to 150 different subjects was used in addition to the roughly 670-subject first cohort. The study combined high-throughput TCR immunosequencing, statistical association of individual TCRs with disease status, and machine learning to predict cytomegalovirus infection status. The study at large found these results: In both the original and validation cohorts, the classifier was reported to diagnose cytomegalovirus status with high specificity and sensitivity. A later analysis found that TCRs clustered in the first cohort also tended to co-occur in the approximately 120 validation repertoires, with more than 90% of cluster scores above 0. In the study, 150 to 200 TCR beta chains were listed as associated with cytomegalovirus. A few of the identified cytomegalovirus-associated TCR beta chains were confirmed in vitro to be specific for cytomegalovirus antigens. While some public TCRs were present in many individuals, most TCR sequences turned up only very rarely across donors. The authors suggested that the approach could potentially be extended to other disease states and immunological phenotypes. A later analysis lacked HLA typing for the validation cohort, so it scored co-occurrence in that cohort across all 120 repertoires.

Separate from the roughly 650-subject first cohort, the validation cohort of about 110 subjects was the group to which the donors belonged. From the germline V gene (reference sequence), CDR1 is SEHNR and CDR2 is FQNEAQ. After removal of 1 base from V and 4 bases from J, the junction retains 11 bases not matched to a gene. Inclusive of the bounding cysteine and phenylalanine, the CDR3 is 17 residues long. Here the CDR3 DNA is all that survives: 51 bases in frame from base 1. Libraries were prepared through the immunoSEQ multiplex PCR assay. The study's own analysis went as follows. A statistical classification framework was built to diagnose cytomegalovirus status from the catalog of TCR beta chain sequences. This is the immuneACCESS table as TCRdb keeps it, with only in-frame sequences that have V and J called. A part of the clones is gone; compared with another copy, unresolved V genes explain less than half, and the rest is unexplained. The V and J calls and clone size are taken from that table; D and trimming were inferred from the DNA. The sample data list 150,000 to 200,000 clones, and 89% of these were observed just once. The ten biggest clones cover 4% to 5% of the sample.

Sequences were obtained from PBMCs. The V and J genes are TRBV7-9 and TRBJ2-3; 7 junctional bases match TRBD1. The source is a young man in good health and CMV-seropositive. The CDR3 protein sequence reads: CASSLGTYRGHADTQYF. The sequence in DNA is TGTGCCAGCAGCTTAGGCACATATAGGGGGCACGCAGATACGCAGTATTTT. Extended through the reference TRBV7-9 and TRBJ2-3 proteins, this CDR3 yields the full variable domain: DTGVSQNPRHKITKRGQNVTFRCDPISEHNRLYWYRQTLGQGPEFLTYFQNEAQLEKSRLLSDRFSAERPKGSFSTLEIQRTEQGDSAMYLCASSLGTYRGHADTQYFGPGTRLTVL.